This entry lists 18 T cell receptor beta chains sequenced from one sample in a study of beta chain features in type 1 diabetes. What was sequenced were expressed TCRB transcripts, since all of the isolated RNA had been reverse transcribed. Some clones are missing from TCRdb's copy, which holds only in-frame ones; the method was immunoSEQ multiplex PCR. The sample consists of roughly 300,000 clones, roughly 8% of them appearing once. The sequencing input was central memory CD4+ T cells from blood. These receptor sequences come from a woman under 30 in good health.

The V call is TRBV7-2, the J call TRBJ1-2; 7 positions match TRBD1. Germline V gene data show CDR1 as SGHTA and CDR2 as FQGNSA. This CDR3 spans 15 amino acids. The ends lost 2 bases at V and 3 bases at J; junction bases unmatched: 6. The CDR3 DNA reads TGTGCCAGCAGCTTATCTTGGGACAGTGACTATGGCTACACCTTC. Its protein product is CASSLSWDSDYGYTF. Filled out from reference TRBV7-2 and TRBJ1-2, the complete variable domain reads GAGVSQSPSNKVTEKGKDVELRCDPISGHTALYWYRQSLGQGLEFLIYFQGNSAPDKSGLPSDRFSAERTGGSVSTLTIQRTQQEDSAVYLCASSLSWDSDYGYTFGSGTRLTVV.

The chain is built from TRBV4-3 and TRBJ2-1, with a possible D match to TRBD1 (6 bases). Germline values: CDR1 LGHNA, CDR2 YSLEER. Trimming shortened V by 0 bases and J by 9 bases, and 9 bases separated the two germline ends. The CDR3 is 13 residues long. Written as DNA, the CDR3 is TGCGCCAGCAGCCAAGAAAGAGGGGGTGAGCAGTTCTTC. Protein sequence: CASSQERGGEQFF.

The chain is built from TRBV7-2 and TRBJ2-1; 8 bases are a match to TRBD1. With 5 bases clipped from V and 13 bases from J, the junction kept 7 bases outside the gene matches. The length of the CDR3 is 12 residues. CDR1 and CDR2 from the germline V gene are SGHTA and FQGNSA. CDR3 nucleotide sequence: TGTGCCAGCAGCGCTGACAGGGGTAATCAGTTCTTC. Translating it yields CASSADRGNQFF.

The chain joins TRBV15 to TRBJ1-2; tentatively, D is TRBD1 (5 bases). The germline V gene has CDR1 LNHNV and CDR2 YYDKDF (reference sequence). The V gene lost 0 bases and the J gene lost 4 bases, with 12 bases spanning the gap. This CDR3 has 15 amino acids. In DNA form, the CDR3 reads TGTGCCACCAGCAGAGACACCCCGGGGGTCTATGGCTACACCTTC. It translates to CATSRDTPGVYGYTF.

The chain has TRBV14 and TRBJ1-2, with D uncertain. Germline assignment: CDR1 SGHDN and CDR2 FVKESK. The CDR3 runs to 14 residues. V shed 4 bases and J shed 0 bases, with 9 bases lying between them. CDR3 amino acids: CASSLRTTNYGYTF. Here the CDR3 DNA reads TGTGCCAGCAGCCTAAGGACTACTAACTATGGCTACACCTTC.

This clone was seen a handful of times. The V and J genes are TRBV11-2 and TRBJ2-3; D unresolved. Looked up from germline, CDR1 is SGHAT and CDR2 is FQNNGV. There are 13 residues in the CDR3. V lost 4 bases, J lost 6 bases, and 11 bases lay in between. The DNA for the CDR3 is TGTGCCAGCAGCTCGCAATTCAGGGATACGCAGTATTTT. Protein product: CASSSQFRDTQYF.

This clone came up a few times. The chain combines TRBV6-5 with TRBJ2-7, with D hard to call. The CDR3 length is 11 residues. Trimming cost V 7 bases and J 3 bases, with 7 bases left between them. Germline CDR1 is MNHEY and CDR2 is SVGAGI. The CDR3 loop is CASTDHYEQYF. The CDR3 DNA reads as TGTGCCAGCACGGACCACTACGAGCAGTACTTC.

This clone was seen repeatedly, ten times or more. The V gene is TRBV10-3, the J gene TRBJ2-7; TRBD1 agrees at 11 bases. The V and J ends lost 7 bases and 2 bases, in that order; junction bases with no gene match: 4. The CDR3 totals 14 residues. CDR1 ENHRY and CDR2 SYGVKD come from the germline V gene. The CDR3 spells CAITPGQGAYEQYF. The CDR3 DNA sequence: TGTGCCATCACTCCGGGACAGGGGGCCTACGAGCAGTACTTC.

This clone has just a few counts. The V and J genes are TRBV7-3 and TRBJ2-3; D uncertain. V was clipped by 5 bases and J by 1 base, with 13 bases between them. Germline CDR1 and CDR2: SGHTA and FQGTGA. This CDR3 region has 15 residues. CDR3 in amino acids: CASSRPLGGTDTQYF. CDR3 sequence (DNA): TGTGCCAGCAGCCGGCCGCTTGGGGGCACAGATACGCAGTATTTT.

A few counts support this clone. The rearrangement uses TRBV10-3 and TRBJ1-2; unclear D gene. The CDR3 is 14 residues long. V dropped 2 bases and J dropped 0 bases, with 7 bases sitting between them. Germline V lookup: CDR1 ENHRY, CDR2 SYGVKD. The CDR3 protein is CAISEATTNYGYTF. CDR3 in DNA: TGTGCCATCAGTGAGGCTACTACTAACTATGGCTACACCTTC.

The gene calls are TRBV9 and TRBJ2-2, with 8 bases matching TRBD1. Germline CDR1 reads SGDLS; CDR2 reads YYNGEE. The CDR3 extends over 16 amino acids. V trimming: 4 bases; J trimming: 2 bases; junction bases outside the gene matches: 7. The CDR3 spells CASSLGQGGNTGELFF. For the CDR3, the DNA is TGTGCCAGCAGCCTAGGACAGGGTGGAAACACCGGGGAGCTGTTTTTT.

J is TRBJ2-5 and V is TRBV10-2; D gene ambiguous. The CDR3 consists of 12 residues. Germline CDR1 is WSHSY and CDR2 is SAAADI. With 4 bases removed from V and 2 bases from J, the gap between germline ends came to 5 bases. The CDR3: CASSVSQETQYF. The CDR3 coding sequence is TGCGCCAGCAGTGTAAGTCAAGAGACCCAGTACTTC.

This clone was counted ten times or more. The rearrangement joins TRBV5-1 to TRBJ2-1; TRBD2 agrees at 10 bases. CDR3 size: 16 residues. Germline assignment: CDR1 SGHRS and CDR2 YFSETQ. The ends lost 1 base at V and 9 bases at J; junction bases unmatched: 10. Written as DNA, the CDR3 is TGCGCCAGCAGCTTGCAAGGAGCGGGAGGGATTAGTGAGCAGTTCTTC. This gives the protein CASSLQGAGGISEQFF.

The V call is TRBV10-3, the J call TRBJ2-1; D gene ambiguous. Deletions cut 3 bases from V and 8 bases from J, with 8 bases between. The CDR3 runs 12 residues. CDR1 is ENHRY, CDR2 SYGVKD, per germline. CDR3 sequence (DNA): TGTGCCATCAGTGATCCCCGCTATGAGCAGTTCTTC. Translated: CAISDPRYEQFF.

The J gene is TRBJ2-3, the V gene TRBV6-6; D unclear. Trimming took 4 bases from V and 2 from J, leaving 10 bases between them. Germline assignment: CDR1 MNHNY and CDR2 SVGAGI (reference sequence). There are 14 residues in the CDR3. CDR3 sequence (DNA): TGTGCCAGCAGTTTCGGAAGGTCCACAGATACGCAGTATTTT. Its translation: CASSFGRSTDTQYF.

This clone has a handful of counts. CDR3 in DNA: TGTGCCAGCAGTTACTCCATTAACAGAAAAACCGGGGAGCTGTTTTTT. It encodes CASSYSINRKTGELFF. The chain links TRBV6-5 to TRBJ2-2; no reliable D call. Looked up from germline, CDR1 is MNHEY and CDR2 is SVGAGI. V gave up 0 bases and J gave up 5 bases, with 13 bases separating them. This CDR3 region has 16 residues.

The sample holds many counts of this clone. This sequence joins TRBV7-6 and TRBJ2-1; no clear D gene. This CDR3 has 15 residues. The germline CDR1 and CDR2 sequences are SGHVS and FNYEAQ. Trimming removed 1 base from V and 7 bases from J, with 14 bases in between. In nucleotides, the CDR3 is TGTGCCAGCAGCTTAGAGGGCCGGCATTCGAATGAGCAGTTCTTC. Protein sequence: CASSLEGRHSNEQFF.

This chain uses TRBV7-8 with TRBJ2-2; D is possibly TRBD2 (5 bases). The CDR3 totals 15 residues. The germline CDR1 and CDR2 sequences are SGHVS and FQNEAQ. V gave up 5 bases and J gave up 2 bases, with 12 bases separating them. The CDR3 DNA reads as TGTGCCAGCAGCAATAGCCGGACTAACACCGGGGAGCTGTTTTTT. Translated: CASSNSRTNTGELFF.